These 21 T cell receptor beta chains were sequenced from one sample in a study of vaccination and CD4 T cells after COVID-19. Oncomine TCR Beta short-read sequencing was applied to DNA from cultured CD4+ T cells. TCRdb recomputed calls from the PCR reads with MiXCR, one row per CDR3 protein. The repertoire holds 11,000 to 15,000 distinct CDR3 sequences, with around 30% as singletons. Their target antigens are unknown. Treatment in this sample: roughly 10-day PBMC culture with coronavirus spike peptide pools or control peptides (ViraFEST assay). The source material was cultured CD4+ T cells from blood. Source of these receptors: a human donor with COVID-19.

V usage is TRBV11-2 and J usage is TRBJ2-7; 7 positions match TRBD2. Losses at the gene ends were 4 bases for V and 4 bases for J; bases not matched to a gene: 1. CDR1 is SGHAT and CDR2 is FQNNGV in the germline V gene. The CDR3 has 12 amino acids. As DNA, the CDR3 is TGTGCCAGCAGCTCCGGGGGGTACGAGCAGTACTTC. It specifies CASSSGGYEQYF.

The count of this clonotype is one. This sequence joins TRBV5-1 and TRBJ2-3, with D maybe TRBD2 (6 bases). CDR1 and CDR2 (germline): SGHRS, YFSETQ. The CDR3 is 15 residues long. Trimming pared 0 bases from V and 0 bases from J, leaving 8 bases between. The CDR3 DNA reads as TGCGCCAGCAGCTTGGACGGGACTAGCACAGATACGCAGTATTTT. Its protein product is CASSLDGTSTDTQYF.

The table lists this clonotype with a few counts. The chain combines TRBV7-6 with TRBJ1-1; unclear D gene. The CDR3 totals 13 residues. Trimming removed 1 base from V and 1 base from J, with 4 bases in between. The germline V gene has CDR1 SGHVS and CDR2 FNYEAQ. This CDR3 reads CASSLVRNTEAFF. In DNA, the CDR3 is TGTGCCAGCAGCTTAGTCAGGAACACTGAAGCTTTCTTT. Full variable domain (missing parts from reference TRBV7-6 and TRBJ1-1): GAGVSQSPRYKVTKRGQDVALRCDPISGHVSLYWYRQALGQGPEFLTYFNYEAQQDKSGLPNDRFSAERPEGSISTLTIQRTEQRDSAMYRCASSLVRNTEAFFGQGTRLTVV.

The chain links TRBV7-2 to TRBJ2-5; 9 nucleotides line up with TRBD2. The CDR3 is made up of 16 amino acids. V gave up 1 base and J gave up 4 bases; unmatched junction bases: 7. Germline V gene data show CDR1 as SGHTA and CDR2 as FQGNSA. The CDR3: CASSLVGAGGRETQYF. CDR3 DNA: TGTGCCAGCAGCTTAGTGGGGGCGGGGGGGAGAGAGACCCAGTACTTC.

To note about this clonotype: Mismatch with germline at one junction end may stem from a read error. The chain is built from TRBV7-8 and TRBJ1-5; D is ambiguous. Germline values: CDR1 SGHVS, CDR2 FQNEAQ. The length of the CDR3 is 14 residues. The CDR3 here is CASSLARGNQSQHF. The CDR3, as DNA: TGTGCCAGCAGCTTAGCGCGCGGAAATCAGTCCCAGCATTTT.

This chain links TRBV24-1 with TRBJ2-1; the match to TRBD2 covers 7 bases. Germline CDR1 is KGHDR and CDR2 is SFDVKD. The junction had 6 bases not matched to a gene; V was cut back by 7 bases and J by 10 bases. This CDR3 has 12 amino acids. CDR3 amino acids: CATREAGGEQFF. CDR3 sequence (DNA): TGTGCCACCAGGGAGGCCGGGGGGGAGCAGTTCTTC.

The chain links TRBV5-4 to TRBJ1-1; TRBD1 is a possible D gene (5 bases). Per the germline V gene, CDR1 is SGHNT and CDR2 is YYREEE (reference sequence). This CDR3 comprises 13 residues. V gave up 4 bases and J gave up 4 bases, with 11 bases separating them. CDR3 amino acids: CASSPRDLTEAFF. The CDR3 DNA follows: TGTGCCAGCAGCCCTCGGGACCTCACTGAAGCTTTCTTT.

The chain combines TRBV20-1 with TRBJ2-7; perhaps TRBD2 as D (7 bases). The CDR3 spans 16 residues. V dropped 6 bases and J dropped 3 bases, with 24 bases sitting between them. Germline lookup yields CDR1 DFQATT and CDR2 SNEGSKA (reference sequence). CDR3 in amino acids: CSATPTGAGAHYEQYF. DNA for the CDR3: TGCAGTGCCACTCCTACTGGGGCGGGGGCCCACTACGAGCAGTACTTC.

V and J are TRBV24-1 and TRBJ2-5; the match to TRBD1 covers 9 bases. CDR1 KGHDR and CDR2 SFDVKD come from the germline V gene. V trimming: 3 bases; J trimming: 5 bases; junction bases outside the gene matches: 6. CDR3 length: 15 residues. The CDR3 sequence: CATSDGGQGGETQYF. Written as DNA, the CDR3 is TGTGCCACCAGTGATGGGGGACAGGGTGGCGAGACCCAGTACTTC.

In its sample, this clonotype was seen a few times. This sequence joins TRBV2 and TRBJ2-5; no firm D call. CDR3 size: 14 residues. The V and J ends lost 4 bases and 2 bases respectively, with 11 bases between them. Per germline, CDR1 SNHLY and CDR2 FYNNEI. CDR3 region: CASSALSRQETQYF. The CDR3, as DNA: TGTGCCAGCAGTGCCCTTTCGCGGCAAGAGACCCAGTACTTC. Using reference TRBV2 and TRBJ2-5 for the parts outside the CDR3, the full variable domain is EPEVTQTPSHQVTQMGQEVILRCVPISNHLYFYWYRQILGQKVEFLVSFYNNEISEKSEIFDDQFSVERPDGSNFTLKIRSTKLEDSAMYFCASSALSRQETQYFGPGTRLLVL.

This clonotype was counted only a few times. V usage is TRBV2 and J usage is TRBJ2-4; 7 bases align to TRBD1. The CDR3 totals 17 residues. V lost 2 bases to trimming and J lost 0 bases; unmatched junction nucleotides: 7. CDR1 and CDR2 from the germline V gene are SNHLY and FYNNEI. CDR3 region: CASSELGQEVAKNIQYF. For the CDR3, the DNA is TGTGCCAGCAGTGAACTCGGACAGGAGGTAGCCAAAAACATTCAGTACTTC.

This clonotype was seen only a few times. The V and J genes are TRBV11-2 and TRBJ2-1; 14 bases map to TRBD2. The CDR3 consists of 20 residues. Per the germline V gene, CDR1 is SGHAT and CDR2 is FQNNGV. V dropped 1 base and J dropped 6; count of bases not matched to a gene: 14. In DNA form, the CDR3 reads TGTGCCAGCAGCTTAGGGTTGACTAGCGGGGGGGCTGAACAGGGCAATGAGCAGTTCTTC. As protein: CASSLGLTSGGAEQGNEQFF. The entire variable domain, with the rest obtained from reference TRBV11-2 and TRBJ2-1, is as follows: EAGVAQSPRYKIIEKRQSVAFWCNPISGHATLYWYQQILGQGPKLLIQFQNNGVVDDSQLPKDRFSAERLKGVDSTLKIQPAKLEDSAVYLCASSLGLTSGGAEQGNEQFFGPGTRLTVL.

This chain uses TRBV7-8 with TRBJ2-4; maybe TRBD1 (6 bases). The CDR3 totals 15 residues. Looked up from germline, CDR1 is SGHVS and CDR2 is FQNEAQ. The V and J ends lost 6 bases and 0 bases respectively, with 12 bases between them. DNA of the CDR3: TGTGCCAGCAGACCCACAGGGCTAGCCAAAAACATTCAGTACTTC. It encodes CASRPTGLAKNIQYF.

This clonotype was seen only a few times. The chain joins TRBV19 to TRBJ2-7; 8 nucleotides align to TRBD1. Trimming at V came to 3 bases and at J to 7 bases, leaving 8 bases not matched to a gene. Germline lookup yields CDR1 LNHDA and CDR2 SQIVND (reference sequence). The length of the CDR3 is 14 residues. In DNA, the CDR3 is TGTGCCAGTAGTATTTTAGGGGGACAGGAAGAGCAGTACTTC. Encoded protein: CASSILGGQEEQYF. The variable domain in full, completed from reference TRBV19 and TRBJ2-7, reads DGGITQSPKYLFRKEGQNVTLSCEQNLNHDAMYWYRQDPGQGLRLIYYSQIVNDFQKGDIAEGYSVSREKKESFPLTVTSAQKNPTAFYLCASSILGGQEEQYFGPGTRLTVT.

The table lists this clonotype with a few counts. This chain connects TRBV6-1 to TRBJ1-2, with unresolved D. CDR1 MNHNS and CDR2 SASEGT come from the germline V gene. CDR3 length: 12 amino acids. Trimming removed 10 bases at V and 5 bases at J, with 14 bases between. The CDR3 protein is CATGRGNYGYTF. CDR3 nucleotide sequence: TGTGCCACCGGACGGGGTAATTATGGCTACACCTTC.

The rearrangement uses TRBV2 and TRBJ2-7; 7 nucleotides line up with TRBD1. Germline assignment: CDR1 SNHLY and CDR2 FYNNEI. The CDR3 consists of 13 residues. Trimming at V came to 10 bases and at J to 6 bases, leaving 12 bases not matched to a gene. CDR3 nucleotides: TGTGCCATCAAGACAGGGTATTCGTTCGAGCAGTACTTC. It codes for CAIKTGYSFEQYF.

The rearrangement joins TRBV6-1 to TRBJ2-1, with D possibly TRBD1 on 5 matching bases. The V end was cut by 11 bases, the J end by 7 bases, with 15 bases between. CDR1 is MNHNS, CDR2 SASEGT, per germline. The CDR3 is made up of 12 amino acids. In DNA form, the CDR3 reads TGTGCCGGACAAAGAGACAGAAATGAGCAGTTCTTC. It yields the protein CAGQRDRNEQFF.

The rearrangement uses TRBV20-1 and TRBJ2-5, with 12 nucleotides matching TRBD1. This CDR3 contains 15 residues. With 5 bases clipped from V and 4 bases from J, the junction kept 8 bases outside the gene matches. The V gene's germline CDR1 is DFQATT and CDR2 SNEGSKA (reference sequence). The CDR3 spells CSAEPGQGASETQYF. The DNA of the CDR3 is TGCAGTGCTGAACCGGGACAGGGGGCTTCAGAGACCCAGTACTTC.

The chain has TRBV7-2 and TRBJ2-7, with 12 positions matching TRBD2. With V trimmed by 5 bases and J by 0 bases, 2 bases remained unmatched. Per the germline V gene, CDR1 is SGHTA and CDR2 is FQGNSA. The CDR3 runs to 15 residues. CDR3: CASSRLAGDSYEQYF. CDR3 bases: TGTGCCAGCAGCCGACTAGCGGGGGACTCCTACGAGCAGTACTTC.

The V gene is TRBV12-3 or TRBV12-4, the J gene TRBJ1-5, with D uncertain. CDR3 length: 13 amino acids. Deletions cut 7 bases from V and 6 bases from J, with 13 bases between. CDR3 loop: CASTRERAQPQHF. The CDR3 nucleotides are TGTGCCAGCACAAGGGAGAGAGCTCAGCCCCAGCATTTT.

This clonotype has more than one count but fewer than ten. V is TRBV6-1 and J is TRBJ2-3; TRBD2 matches 8 bases. Germline V gene sequence: CDR1 MNHNS, CDR2 SASEGT. Trimming at V came to 10 bases and at J to 1 base, leaving 10 bases not matched to a gene. This CDR3 spans 15 amino acids. Here the CDR3 reads CAIKSRGDRTDTQYF. The CDR3 nucleotides read TGTGCCATAAAATCGCGGGGGGACCGCACAGATACGCAGTATTTT.